This T cell receptor (beta chain) was obtained from a study of CD8+CD57+ T cells in acquired aplastic anemia. Genomic DNA served as template for TCR beta VDJ and CDR3 profiling. Using its own MiXCR run on the reads, TCRdb lists one record per CDR3 protein. The repertoire includes 200,000 to 250,000 distinct CDR3 sequences, about 37% of them detected once, and around 1.1% sits in the top ten. V dropped 5 bases and J dropped 0; count of bases not matched to a gene: 4. CDR1 SGHTA and CDR2 FQGNSA come from the germline V gene. This CDR3 has 14 residues. The sequence was obtained from a human donor in good health, serving as a control. The chain couples TRBV7-2 to TRBJ2-7; 7 bases align to TRBD1. The sequenced sample was sorted CD4+, CD8+, or CD8+CD57+ T cells (not recorded which) from PBMCs. CDR3 bases: TGTGCCAGCAGCCCGCAGGGGGTCTCCTACGAGCAGTACTTC. Protein sequence: CASSPQGVSYEQYF.